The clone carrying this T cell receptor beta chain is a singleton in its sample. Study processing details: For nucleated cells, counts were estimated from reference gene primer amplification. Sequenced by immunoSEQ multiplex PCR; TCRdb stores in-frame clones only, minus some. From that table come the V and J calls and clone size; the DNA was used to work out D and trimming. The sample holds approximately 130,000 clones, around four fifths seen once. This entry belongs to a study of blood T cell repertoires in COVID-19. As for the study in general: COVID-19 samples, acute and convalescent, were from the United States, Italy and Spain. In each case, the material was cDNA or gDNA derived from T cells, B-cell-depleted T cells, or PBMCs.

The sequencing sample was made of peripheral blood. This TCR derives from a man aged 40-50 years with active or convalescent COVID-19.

CDR3 sequence reads: CASSSRLARNTGELFF. CDR3 coding DNA: TGTGCCAGCAGCTCGAGACTAGCGCGGAACACCGGGGAGCTGTTTTTT. The chain is built from TRBV5-4 and TRBJ2-2; 8 bases match TRBD2. J was trimmed by 1 base and V by 3 bases; bases with no gene match: 5. This CDR3 has 16 amino acids. CDR1 and CDR2 from the germline V gene are SGHNT and YYREEE (reference sequence).